In its sample, the clone carrying this T cell receptor beta chain was seen many times. Antigen specificity is unknown. Findings and caveats of the study: Tumor Tregs overlapped most with tumor, then blood, naive CD4+ cells.

Cells sorted as Tregs were CD4+, CD25+ and CD127-/low. V was clipped by 1 base and J by 5 bases; unmatched bases: 4. CDR3 length: 15 residues. Germline V CDR1 and CDR2: MGHRA, YSYEKL. After constant-region reverse-primer amplification, full-length variable regions underwent semi-nested PCR with Nested Universal Primer A. Via MiXCR, TCRdb re-called the 5' RACE reads, giving one row per CDR3 protein. The sample includes roughly 42,000 distinct CDR3 sequences, roughly a fifth seen only once; the top ten take just over 4%. The sequenced sample was Tregs sorted from blood. The receptor was derived from a female donor with breast cancer. V gene TRBV4-1 combines with J gene TRBJ2-7; 11 nucleotides align to TRBD2. The CDR3 nucleotides read TGCGCCAGCAGCCAAGTAGCGGGAGGGATGGACGAGCAGTACTTC. Its protein is CASSQVAGGMDEQYF.